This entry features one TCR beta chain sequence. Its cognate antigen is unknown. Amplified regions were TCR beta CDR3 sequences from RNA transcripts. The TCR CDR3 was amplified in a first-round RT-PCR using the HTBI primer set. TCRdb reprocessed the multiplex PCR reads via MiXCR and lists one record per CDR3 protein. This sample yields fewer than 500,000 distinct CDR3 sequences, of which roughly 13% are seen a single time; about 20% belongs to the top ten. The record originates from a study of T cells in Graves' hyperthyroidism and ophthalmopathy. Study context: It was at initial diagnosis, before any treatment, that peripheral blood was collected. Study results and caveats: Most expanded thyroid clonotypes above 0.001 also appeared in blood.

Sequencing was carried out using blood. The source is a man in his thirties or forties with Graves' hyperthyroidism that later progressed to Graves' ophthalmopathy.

CDR3 amino acids: CASRSDRLETDTQYF. Here the CDR3 DNA reads TGTGCCAGCAGAAGCGACAGGCTGGAAACAGATACGCAGTATTTT. V is TRBV12-3 or TRBV12-4 and J is TRBJ2-3; maybe TRBD1 (6 bases). This CDR3 spans 15 amino acids. V was trimmed by 6 bases and J by 3 bases, leaving 16 bases between them.